The 30 T cell receptor beta chains reported below all come from one sample, sequenced in a study of blood T cell repertoires in COVID-19. This table comes from immunoSEQ multiplex PCR, and its TCRdb copy is limited to in-frame clones, with some not included. Of more than 75,000 clones in the sample, about 88% are singletons; the top ten hold around 1.3%. The sample comprised peripheral blood. These receptors were taken from a man older than 75 with active or convalescent COVID-19.

The chain uses TRBV4-3 and TRBJ1-3; D is unclear. Trimming took off 5 bases at V and 0 bases at J, with 5 bases between the two ends. CDR1 is LGHNA and CDR2 is YSLEER in the germline V gene. The length of the CDR3 is 13 residues. DNA of the CDR3: TGCGCCAGCAGCTACAACTCTGGAAACACCATATATTTT. It encodes CASSYNSGNTIYF.

The V gene is TRBV30, the J gene TRBJ1-5; TRBD1 aligns across 7 bases. The germline gives CDR1 GTSNPN, CDR2 SVGIG (reference sequence). V dropped 0 bases and J dropped 6; count of bases not matched to a gene: 5. CDR3 length: 14 amino acids. This chain's CDR3 is CAWSVQGTTQPQHF. CDR3 coding DNA: TGTGCCTGGAGTGTACAGGGGACCACTCAGCCCCAGCATTTT.

V is TRBV30 and J is TRBJ2-7; 9 bases fit TRBD1. The CDR3 contains 15 residues. Looked up from germline, CDR1 is GTSNPN and CDR2 is SVGIG (reference sequence). V lost 1 base to trimming and J lost 2 bases; unmatched junction nucleotides: 6. The CDR3 nucleotides read TGTGCCTGGAGTGACCTTCGGGACAGGGCCTACGAGCAGTACTTC. As protein: CAWSDLRDRAYEQYF.

This clone has a single count. The genes are TRBV6-5 and TRBJ1-5; D might be TRBD1 (6 bases). This CDR3 has 13 residues. CDR1 MNHEY and CDR2 SVGAGI come from the germline V gene. V was pared by 9 bases and J by 5 bases, with 14 bases between. The CDR3 nucleotides are TGTGCCAGATCACAGGGATGGGATCAGCCCCAGCATTTT. Translating it yields CARSQGWDQPQHF.

This chain uses TRBV19 with TRBJ1-2; possibly TRBD1 for D (5 bases). V dropped 4 bases and J dropped 0 bases, with 12 bases sitting between them. The CDR3 length is 15 residues. The germline CDR1 and CDR2 sequences are LNHDA and SQIVND (reference sequence). DNA of the CDR3: TGTGCCAGTAGTACTGCCGGGGGACCTAACTATGGCTACACCTTC. It codes for CASSTAGGPNYGYTF.

This chain uses TRBV6-2 or TRBV6-3 with TRBJ2-7; TRBD1 agrees at 9 bases. CDR1 is MNHEY, CDR2 SVGEGT, per germline. This CDR3 contains 15 residues. V shed 5 bases and J 6 bases; nucleotides not matched to a gene: 11. The CDR3 DNA reads as TGTGCCAGCAGTATCTCGGACAGGGGTGGACGCGAGCAGTACTTC. This encodes CASSISDRGGREQYF.

The J gene is TRBJ2-5, the V gene TRBV5-5; 9 nucleotides align to TRBD2. CDR3 size: 15 residues. Trimming took 1 base from V and 2 from J; bases not matched to a gene: 3. CDR1 and CDR2 from the germline V gene are SGHKS and YYEKEE (reference sequence). The CDR3 nucleotides read TGTGCCAGCAGCTTGAGTCTAGCGGGACAAGAGACCCAGTACTTC. This translates into CASSLSLAGQETQYF.

J is TRBJ2-7 and V is TRBV6-5, with D tentatively TRBD1 (6 bases). The germline V and J ends were trimmed by 5 bases and 2 bases, with 13 bases remaining between them. Germline CDR1 MNHEY, CDR2 SVGAGI. This CDR3 contains 14 residues. CDR3 in DNA: TGTGCCAGCAGTATGCAACAGGGTCCCTACGAGCAGTACTTC. Encoded protein: CASSMQQGPYEQYF.

The chain joins TRBV10-3 to TRBJ1-2; 7 nucleotides align to TRBD1. V dropped 5 bases and J dropped 1; count of bases not matched to a gene: 4. The germline V gene has CDR1 ENHRY and CDR2 SYGVKD. This CDR3 is built from 14 residues. CDR3 in amino acids: CAISLRGNNYGYTF. The CDR3 nucleotides read TGTGCCATCAGTCTCAGGGGGAATAACTATGGCTACACCTTC.

V gene TRBV6-6 combines with J gene TRBJ1-3; TRBD1 is a possible D gene (5 bases). Trimming removed 5 bases at V and 0 bases at J, with 8 bases between. This CDR3 contains 14 residues. CDR1 and CDR2 (germline): MNHNY, SVGAGI (reference sequence). In nucleotides, the CDR3 is TGTGCCAGCAGTGACGACAGCTCTGGAAACACCATATATTTT. Protein: CASSDDSSGNTIYF.

DNA of the CDR3: TGTGCCAGCAGCCAAGTGACCCTAGCGGGAGGGGTCACCGGGGAGCTGTTTTTT. Amino acids: CASSQVTLAGGVTGELFF. This chain joins TRBV4-2 and TRBJ2-2; TRBD2 matches at 12 bases. From germline, CDR1 is LGHNA and CDR2 YNFKEQ. CDR3 length: 18 residues. With V trimmed by 1 base and J by 4 bases, 7 bases remained unmatched.

This chain joins TRBV7-6 and TRBJ2-5, with D possibly being TRBD1 (6 bases). Per germline, CDR1 SGHVS and CDR2 FNYEAQ. The V gene lost 3 bases and the J gene lost 1 base, with 12 bases spanning the gap. The CDR3 contains 15 residues. DNA of the CDR3: TGTGCCAGCAGCTTCAGGGGCGTGGGCCAAGAGACCCAGTACTTC. It encodes CASSFRGVGQETQYF.

The chain employs TRBV24-1 and TRBJ1-4, with D tentatively TRBD1 (5 bases). The CDR3 runs to 15 residues. Germline V gene data show CDR1 as KGHDR and CDR2 as SFDVKD. The V gene lost 3 bases and the J gene lost 0 bases, with 7 bases spanning the gap. This CDR3 reads CATSDGGATNEKLFF. The CDR3 nucleotides read TGTGCCACCAGTGATGGGGGGGCAACTAATGAAAAACTGTTTTTT.

The rearrangement joins TRBV10-3 to TRBJ2-7, with D maybe TRBD1 (5 bases). The germline V gene encodes CDR1 ENHRY and CDR2 SYGVKD. The CDR3 is 15 residues long. V was shortened by 0 bases and J by 0 bases, with 9 bases between the two germline ends. CDR3 amino acids: CAISESAGFSYEQYF. CDR3 nucleotide sequence: TGTGCCATCAGTGAGTCGGCAGGGTTCTCCTACGAGCAGTACTTC.

Only a few counts were recorded for this clone. The rearrangement uses TRBV5-4 and TRBJ2-3; 11 nucleotides agree with TRBD2. Germline lookup yields CDR1 SGHNT and CDR2 YYREEE (reference sequence). V gave up 3 bases and J gave up 4 bases; unmatched junction bases: 13. This CDR3 comprises 18 residues. CDR3 bases: TGTGCCAGCAGCTCCCCTGAACTTAGCGGGAGGGCCCCAGATACGCAGTATTTT. Amino acid sequence: CASSSPELSGRAPDTQYF.

This sequence joins TRBV7-9 and TRBJ2-5; 11 positions agree with TRBD2. J gave up 5 bases and V 8 bases, and 7 bases lay outside the gene matches. Germline values: CDR1 SEHNR, CDR2 FQNEAQ (reference sequence). This CDR3 has 14 amino acids. For the CDR3, the DNA is TGTGCCAGCTATCTAGCGGGAGGCAGTGAGACCCAGTACTTC. It codes for CASYLAGGSETQYF.

The chain couples TRBV6-5 to TRBJ1-4; 7 bases fit TRBD1. V gave up 6 bases and J gave up 13 bases; unmatched junction bases: 14. This CDR3 is 14 amino acids long. Germline assignment: CDR1 MNHEY and CDR2 SVGAGI. The CDR3 sequence: CASRMDRLRGGLFF. The CDR3 nucleotides read TGTGCCAGCAGGATGGACAGGCTGAGGGGAGGACTGTTTTTT.

The chain uses TRBV5-8 and TRBJ2-3; TRBD1 might be the D (6 bases). Per germline, CDR1 SGHTS and CDR2 YDEGEE. Deletions cut 2 bases from V and 2 bases from J, with 9 bases between. This CDR3 is built from 14 residues. Written as DNA, the CDR3 is TGTGCCAGCAGCTTTGGACAGTCCACAGATACGCAGTATTTT. It yields the protein CASSFGQSTDTQYF.

This chain joins TRBV30 and TRBJ1-3, with D possibly matching TRBD1 (6 bases). The germline V and J ends were trimmed by 5 bases and 0 bases, with 8 bases remaining between them. The germline gives CDR1 GTSNPN, CDR2 SVGIG (reference sequence). This CDR3 has 13 residues. CDR3 DNA sequence: TGTGCCTGGGCGACAGGCTCTGGAAACACCATATATTTT. This codes for CAWATGSGNTIYF.

This clone has more than one count but fewer than ten. This sequence joins TRBV28 and TRBJ2-2; 9 bases fit TRBD1. CDR1 MDHEN and CDR2 SYDVKM come from the germline V gene. V was clipped by 10 bases and J by 0 bases; unmatched bases: 3. The CDR3 runs 14 residues. The CDR3 region has the DNA TGTGCCACCTGGGACAGGGCGAACACCGGGGAGCTGTTTTTT. Amino acids: CATWDRANTGELFF.

CDR3 DNA: TGTGCCAGCAAAGATCTCGGGGGGCTTGGGCAGCCCCAGCATTTT. Amino acids: CASKDLGGLGQPQHF. The chain has TRBV6-5 and TRBJ1-5; possibly TRBD1 for D (6 bases). V was cut by 7 bases and J by 7 bases, with 20 bases left in between. Germline CDR1 reads MNHEY; CDR2 reads SVGAGI. CDR3 size: 15 residues.

The V gene is TRBV27, the J gene TRBJ1-2; D remains unclear. The CDR3 covers 14 residues. V dropped 2 bases and J dropped 5 bases, with 12 bases sitting between them. Germline CDR1 reads MNHEY; CDR2 reads SMNVEV (reference sequence). CDR3 region: CASSLNRGEYGYTF. For the CDR3, the DNA is TGTGCCAGCAGTTTAAACCGGGGAGAATATGGCTACACCTTC.

The chain links TRBV7-9 to TRBJ2-7; 7 bases map to TRBD1. Germline V gene sequence: CDR1 SEHNR, CDR2 FQNEAQ (reference sequence). The ends lost 5 bases at V and 2 bases at J; junction bases unmatched: 6. This CDR3 contains 14 residues. For the CDR3, the DNA is TGTGCCAGCAGCATAAACAGGGGAGCCTACGAGCAGTACTTC. Translation: CASSINRGAYEQYF.

The chain has TRBV6-5 and TRBJ1-2; D ambiguous. Trimming removed 0 bases at V and 8 bases at J, with 10 bases between. CDR3 length: 13 residues. Germline assignment: CDR1 MNHEY and CDR2 SVGAGI. The CDR3 DNA reads as TGTGCCAGCAGTTACTCCATGCTGGAGGGCTACACCTTC. This codes for CASSYSMLEGYTF.

The chain carries TRBV2 and TRBJ1-5, with unresolved D. V lost 7 bases and J lost 2, with 12 bases in between. Germline V CDR1 and CDR2: SNHLY, FYNNEI. This CDR3 is 14 amino acids long. The CDR3 loop reads CASMRSIGNQPQHF. CDR3 in DNA: TGTGCCAGCATGAGATCAATCGGCAATCAGCCCCAGCATTTT.

V and J are TRBV28 and TRBJ1-2, with no clear D. Germline loops: CDR1 MDHEN, CDR2 SYDVKM. CDR3 size: 12 residues. The V end lost 6 bases, the J end lost 6 bases, and 11 bases lay between the germline ends. CDR3 coding DNA: TGTGCCAGCAGGCCTCGACTGGATGGCTACACCTTC. Encoded protein: CASRPRLDGYTF.

V is TRBV18 and J is TRBJ1-1; D may be TRBD1 (5 bases). The length of the CDR3 is 16 residues. Trimming pared 4 bases from V and 2 bases from J, leaving 17 bases between. CDR1 is KGHSH, CDR2 LQKENI, per germline. The CDR3 sequence is CASSLDFLGLNTEAFF. The CDR3 DNA reads TGTGCCAGCTCACTAGACTTTCTGGGACTAAACACTGAAGCTTTCTTT. Variable domain in full (rest from reference TRBV18 and TRBJ1-1): NAGVMQNPRHLVRRRGQEARLRCSPMKGHSHVYWYRQLPEEGLKFMVYLQKENIIDESGMPKERFSAEFPKEGPSILRIQQVVRGDSAAYFCASSLDFLGLNTEAFFGQGTRLTVV.

CDR3 protein: CASSEAGGSYNEQFF. The DNA of the CDR3 is TGTGCCAGCAGTGAAGCGGGAGGGTCCTACAATGAGCAGTTCTTC. The chain uses TRBV25-1 and TRBJ2-1; the match to TRBD2 covers 9 bases. V shed 2 bases and J 1 base; nucleotides not matched to a gene: 0. Germline V lookup: CDR1 MGHDK, CDR2 SYGVNS. The CDR3 has 15 residues. The variable domain in full, completed from reference TRBV25-1 and TRBJ2-1, reads EADIYQTPRYLVIGTGKKITLECSQTMGHDKMYWYQQDPGMELHLIHYSYGVNSTEKGDLSSESTVSRIRTEHFPLTLESARPSHTSQYLCASSEAGGSYNEQFFGPGTRLTVL.

The chain has TRBV6-9 and TRBJ2-3, with 14 bases that match TRBD2. The V and J ends lost 6 bases and 2 bases, in that order; junction bases with no gene match: 16. Germline V gives CDR1 MNHGY, CDR2 SVAAGI. The CDR3 runs to 20 residues. DNA for the CDR3: TGTGCCAGCAGCCACGATGGGACTAGCGGGAGAACCAATTACACAGATACGCAGTATTTT. Its protein is CASSHDGTSGRTNYTDTQYF.

The genes are TRBV6-1 and TRBJ1-6; no clear D. Trimming took 2 bases from V and 0 from J, leaving 11 bases between them. The length of the CDR3 is 17 residues. Germline-derived CDR1 and CDR2 are MNHNS and SASEGT. DNA of the CDR3: TGTGCCAGCAGTGAAATGTGGGCCAGCTCCTATAATTCACCCCTCCACTTT. Its protein product is CASSEMWASSYNSPLHF.